This TCR beta chain comes out of a study of cytotoxic CD8 clonotypes in ibrutinib-treated CLL. Findings of the study overall: Public clonotypes proved infrequent, and on treatment they shrank or remained steady.

With 2 bases clipped from V and 1 base from J, the junction kept 11 bases outside the gene matches. CDR3 size: 19 residues. Some clones are missing from TCRdb's copy, which holds only in-frame ones; the method was immunoSEQ multiplex PCR. The table includes tens of thousands of clones, roughly two thirds detected once. About this clone itself: Its antigen is as yet unknown.

V usage is TRBV23-1 and J usage is TRBJ2-4; 10 bases map to TRBD1. TRBV23-1 falls under the ORF class, with uncertain function. Sequenced material: PBMCs, taken at disease progression, from a patient treated with ibrutinib. The receptor was derived from a human donor with chronic lymphocytic leukemia. In nucleotides, the CDR3 is TGCGCCAGCAGTCAACCCGGGACAGGGGAATCCTCTGCCAAAAACATTCAGTACTTC. Translating it yields CASSQPGTGESSAKNIQYF.